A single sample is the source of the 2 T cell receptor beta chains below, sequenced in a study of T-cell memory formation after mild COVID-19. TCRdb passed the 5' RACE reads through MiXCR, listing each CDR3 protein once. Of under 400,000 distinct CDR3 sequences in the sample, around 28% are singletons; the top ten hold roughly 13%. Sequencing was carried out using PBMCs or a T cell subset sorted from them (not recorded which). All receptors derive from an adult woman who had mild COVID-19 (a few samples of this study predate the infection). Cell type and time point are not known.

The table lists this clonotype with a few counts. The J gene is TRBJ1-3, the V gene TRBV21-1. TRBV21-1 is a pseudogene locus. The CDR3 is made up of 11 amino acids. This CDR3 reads CASSNARTIYF. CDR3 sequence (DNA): TGTGCCAGCAGCAACGCCAGAACCATATATTTT.

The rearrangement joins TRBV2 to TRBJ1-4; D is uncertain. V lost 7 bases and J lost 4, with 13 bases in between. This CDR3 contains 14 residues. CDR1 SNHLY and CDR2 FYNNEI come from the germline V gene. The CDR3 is CASKIRVYNEKLFF. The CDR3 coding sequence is TGTGCCAGCAAAATCCGCGTCTATAATGAAAAACTGTTTTTT.